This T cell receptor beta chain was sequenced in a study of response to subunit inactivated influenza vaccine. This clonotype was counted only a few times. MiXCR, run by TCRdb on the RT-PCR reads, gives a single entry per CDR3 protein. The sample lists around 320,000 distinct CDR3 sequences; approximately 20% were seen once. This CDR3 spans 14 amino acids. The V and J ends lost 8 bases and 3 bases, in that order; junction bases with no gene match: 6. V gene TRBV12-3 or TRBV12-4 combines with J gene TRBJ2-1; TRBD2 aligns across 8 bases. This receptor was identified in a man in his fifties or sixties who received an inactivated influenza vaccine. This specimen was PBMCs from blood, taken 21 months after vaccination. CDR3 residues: CASGISGDYNEQFF. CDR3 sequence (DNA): TGTGCCAGCGGAATTAGCGGGGACTACAATGAGCAGTTCTTC.